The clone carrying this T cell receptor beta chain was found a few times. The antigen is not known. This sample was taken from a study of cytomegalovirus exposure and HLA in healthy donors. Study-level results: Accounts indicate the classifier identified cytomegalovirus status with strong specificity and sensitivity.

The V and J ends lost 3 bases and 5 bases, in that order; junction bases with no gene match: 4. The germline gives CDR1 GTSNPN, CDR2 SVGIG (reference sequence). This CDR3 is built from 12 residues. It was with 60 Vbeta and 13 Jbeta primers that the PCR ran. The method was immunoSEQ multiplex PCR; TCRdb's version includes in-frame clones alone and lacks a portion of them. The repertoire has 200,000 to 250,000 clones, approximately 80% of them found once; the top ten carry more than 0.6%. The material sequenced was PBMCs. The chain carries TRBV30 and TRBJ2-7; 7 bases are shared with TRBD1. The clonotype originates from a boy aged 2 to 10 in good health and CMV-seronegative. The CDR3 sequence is CAWSRGSNEQYF. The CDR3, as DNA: TGTGCCTGGAGCAGGGGGAGCAACGAGCAGTACTTC.